Shown below are 17 T cell receptor beta chains from a single sample sequenced in a study of T cell repertoires in ileal Crohn's disease. TCRdb keeps only in-frame clones here, not all; method: immunoSEQ multiplex PCR. The top ten clones hold around 5% of a sample with about 280 clones, 91% of them seen once. Time point defined: neoterminal ileum biopsy at postoperative endoscopy, about 6 months after surgery. The sample consisted of ileal tissue. These receptors all come from an adult with Crohn's disease.

The rearrangement uses TRBV6-1 and TRBJ2-3; 7 nucleotides agree with TRBD1. The CDR3 length is 15 residues. CDR1 is MNHNS, CDR2 SASEGT, per germline. With 3 bases clipped from V and 4 bases from J, the junction kept 7 bases outside the gene matches. The CDR3 region has the DNA TGTGCCAGCAGTGATGTAGCAGGGGGATCAGATACGCAGTATTTT. Translated, it gives CASSDVAGGSDTQYF.

The chain couples TRBV6-5 to TRBJ1-2, with 8 bases identical to TRBD1. CDR1 and CDR2 (germline): MNHEY, SVGAGI. This CDR3 region has 13 residues. The V segment lost 4 bases and the J segment 6 bases; nucleotides outside the gene matches: 4. CDR3 sequence (DNA): TGTGCCAGCAGTTCCCAGGGGGCCGATGGCTACACCTTC. Translating it yields CASSSQGADGYTF.

The chain couples TRBV11-1 to TRBJ2-3; tentatively, D is TRBD1 (5 bases). Germline-derived CDR1 and CDR2 are SGHAT and FQDESV (reference sequence). This CDR3 is 15 amino acids long. V shed 5 bases and J shed 2 bases, with 14 bases lying between them. The CDR3 region has the DNA TGTGCCAGCAGCGGAGACAGTGACTCCACAGATACGCAGTATTTT. Amino acid sequence: CASSGDSDSTDTQYF.

The chain has TRBV7-9 and TRBJ2-2; D gene uncertain. V was pared by 3 bases and J by 7 bases, with 6 bases between. CDR3 length: 12 amino acids. The germline V gene has CDR1 SEHNR and CDR2 FQNEAQ (reference sequence). CDR3 DNA sequence: TGTGCCAGCAGCTTTGGCGGCGGGGAGCTGTTTTTT. Translated, it gives CASSFGGGELFF. Supplemented by reference TRBV7-9 and TRBJ2-2, the full variable domain reads DTGVSQNPRHKITKRGQNVTFRCDPISEHNRLYWYRQTLGQGPEFLTYFQNEAQLEKSRLLSDRFSAERPKGSFSTLEIQRTEQGDSAMYLCASSFGGGELFFGEGSRLTVL.

The chain has TRBV18 and TRBJ1-1, with 10 bases aligning to TRBD1. Germline V gene sequence: CDR1 KGHSH, CDR2 LQKENI. V was pared by 3 bases and J by 0 bases, with 7 bases of the junction left unmatched. The CDR3 totals 17 residues. This CDR3 is CASSPTGQGIMNTEAFF. CDR3 bases: TGTGCCAGCTCACCGACGGGACAGGGGATAATGAACACTGAAGCTTTCTTT.

V gene TRBV19 combines with J gene TRBJ1-5, with TRBD1 as a possible D gene (5 bases). The CDR3 is 15 amino acids. CDR1 LNHDA and CDR2 SQIVND come from the germline V gene (reference sequence). Trimming removed 7 bases at V and 6 bases at J, with 19 bases between. CDR3 DNA sequence: TGTGCCAGTAATCGCGGGGGGGAGTTTAGTCAGCCCCAGCATTTT. This sequence encodes CASNRGGEFSQPQHF.

The rearrangement joins TRBV6-6 to TRBJ2-3; possibly TRBD1 for D (5 bases). CDR3 length equals 15 residues. Trimming took 0 bases from V and 2 from J, leaving 9 bases between them. Germline-derived CDR1 and CDR2 are MNHNY and SVGAGI (reference sequence). DNA for the CDR3: TGTGCCAGCAGTTACTCGAGACAGCCCACAGATACGCAGTATTTT. Translation: CASSYSRQPTDTQYF.

This chain joins TRBV13 and TRBJ2-2; D is ambiguous. The CDR3 is 12 amino acids. Germline CDR1 reads PRHDT; CDR2 reads FYEKMQ (reference sequence). With 5 bases removed from V and 5 bases from J, the gap between germline ends came to 6 bases. CDR3 region: CASSLVTGELFF. CDR3 DNA sequence: TGTGCCAGCAGCCTTGTGACCGGGGAGCTGTTTTTT.

The V call is TRBV6-5, the J call TRBJ1-1; possibly TRBD1 for D (5 bases). The CDR3 length is 13 residues. V dropped 6 bases and J dropped 1 base, with 9 bases sitting between them. CDR1 and CDR2 from the germline V gene are MNHEY and SVGAGI. This CDR3 is CASSNGGNTEAFF. The CDR3 DNA follows: TGTGCCAGCAGCAACGGGGGGAACACTGAAGCTTTCTTT.

The chain recombines TRBV9 with TRBJ1-1; D is possibly TRBD1 (6 bases). CDR3 size: 13 residues. CDR1 and CDR2 (germline): SGDLS, YYNGEE. V was pared by 0 bases and J by 6 bases, with 9 bases between. CDR3 coding DNA: TGTGCCAGCAGCGTAGGACAGGTTCCTGAAGCTTTCTTT. This encodes CASSVGQVPEAFF.

This clone was counted once. V gene TRBV6-5 combines with J gene TRBJ2-1; perhaps TRBD1 as D (5 bases). Germline CDR1 MNHEY, CDR2 SVGAGI. Trimming left V 5 bases short and J 4 bases short, with 9 bases between. CDR3 length: 13 amino acids. The CDR3 coding sequence is TGTGCCAGCAGTACACAGGTTTACAATGAGCAGTTCTTC. Its protein product is CASSTQVYNEQFF.

The chain combines TRBV10-1 with TRBJ2-5, with 12 bases fitting TRBD2. Trimming cost V 6 bases and J 7 bases; bases outside gene matches: 9. The CDR3 consists of 15 residues. CDR1 WNHNN and CDR2 SYGVQD come from the germline V gene (reference sequence). The CDR3 nucleotides read TGCGCCAGCAGCCCCCGACTAGCGGGGGAGGGGACCCAGTACTTC. It encodes CASSPRLAGEGTQYF.

The chain is built from TRBV6-1 and TRBJ2-3, with 11 bases lining up with TRBD2. Trimming at V came to 3 bases and at J to 4 bases, leaving 3 bases not matched to a gene. The germline V gene has CDR1 MNHNS and CDR2 SASEGT. The CDR3 sequence is 15 residues long. This CDR3 reads CASSEGSGGADTQYF. CDR3 in DNA: TGTGCCAGCAGTGAGGGTAGCGGGGGGGCAGATACGCAGTATTTT.

The rearrangement uses TRBV4-2 and TRBJ2-7; 10 nucleotides align to TRBD2. Germline-derived CDR1 and CDR2 are LGHNA and YNFKEQ. The V and J ends lost 4 bases and 7 bases, in that order; junction bases with no gene match: 16. CDR3 size: 17 residues. CDR3 sequence (DNA): TGTGCCAGCAGCCGCGGGACTAGCGCCCCTCGAGGAGAAGAGCAGTACTTC. This translates into CASSRGTSAPRGEEQYF.

The rearrangement links TRBV6-5 to TRBJ2-2; no definite D call. The ends were cut back, 8 bases at V and 4 bases at J, with 11 bases in the middle. Germline assignment: CDR1 MNHEY and CDR2 SVGAGI. This CDR3 region has 13 residues. The CDR3 spells CASVSYSTGELFF. The DNA of the CDR3 is TGTGCCAGCGTCTCGTACTCCACCGGGGAGCTGTTTTTT.

The chain combines TRBV6-4 with TRBJ2-3; 9 bases are shared with TRBD2. The germline gives CDR1 MRHNA, CDR2 SNTAGT. The trim removed 6 bases at V and 1 base at J, leaving 2 bases unmatched. The CDR3 loop spans 14 amino acids. CDR3 sequence: CASSLAGGTDTQYF. The CDR3, as DNA: TGTGCCAGCAGCTTAGCGGGGGGCACAGATACGCAGTATTTT.

The chain employs TRBV9 and TRBJ2-1, with 7 nucleotides matching TRBD1. The V and J ends lost 3 bases and 7 bases, in that order; junction bases with no gene match: 10. This CDR3 contains 15 residues. CDR1 is SGDLS, CDR2 YYNGEE, per germline. This chain's CDR3 is CASSALEGARNEQFF. CDR3 DNA: TGTGCCAGCAGCGCCCTCGAGGGGGCCAGAAATGAGCAGTTCTTC.